This T cell receptor beta chain was identified in a study of blood T cell repertoires in COVID-19 (dated by TCRdb to about 2020). Notes on the research overall: The collaborator samples originated in the United States, Italy and Spain and spanned the acute and convalescent phases of COVID-19. Where available, HLA class I and class II types were taken from metadata supplied by the sample provider and were not determined by assay-based typing. The prospective study material was composed of cDNA or gDNA derived from T cells, B-cell-depleted T cells, or PBMCs. The sample metadata nearly always contained a de-identified subject ID, COVID-19 status, age in years and sex. Subjects who had been exposed to COVID-19, were actively infected with it, or had recovered from it provided the deeply sampled blood TCRbeta repertoires that made up the dataset. A freely available public database, intended as a resource for researchers studying the immune response to SARS-CoV-2, is where the repertoires were released. Samples came from the ongoing ImmuneRACE study (first 160 participants) plus 1,254 subjects from 6 global collaborators. What the work shows at the level of the full study, not this receptor alone: Clinical and demographic metadata were provided uncurated, with the amount varying by source and participant.

On this clone: The antigen this receptor binds is unknown. There are no base qualities to consult, and no much larger clone falls within one base.

Collaborating institutions collected whole blood in K2EDTA tubes following their own protocols. For TCRbeta analysis, collaborators shipped samples as frozen whole blood, isolated PBMCs, or DNA extracted from either of those sample types. TCRbeta CDR3 regions were amplified from genomic DNA using the immunoSEQ Assay, a bias-controlled multiplex PCR. Per the authors' processing: Within the assay, amplification of reference gene primers was used to estimate how many nucleated cells each sample contained. To quantify the absolute abundance of each unique TCRbeta CDR3 rearrangement, sequence reads were collapsed and filtered. Productive Simpson clonality was computed per sample as the square root of Simpson's diversity index over productive rearrangements. TCRdb obtained this table from immuneACCESS and retained in-frame rearrangements with V and J assigned. These tables miss some clones; where compared with another copy, unresolved V genes account for less than half of the shortfall, and the remainder is unexplained. V and J calls and clone size are copied from that table; D and trimming were computed from the DNA. Within this sample are roughly 140,000 clones, with roughly nine tenths of them counted one time only. The top ten clones comprise about 16% of the sample.

From its cysteine to its phenylalanine, the CDR3 spans 15 amino acids. The read is trimmed to its CDR3 DNA, 45 bases read in frame from base 1. Trimming removed 6 bases from V and 2 bases from J, leaving 15 bases between the germline ends. CDR1 and CDR2, per the germline V gene, are SNHLY and FYNNEI. The specimen sequenced was peripheral blood. Recombination joined TRBV2 with TRBJ2-3; the D gene cannot be resolved reliably. This sequence originates from a woman between 40 and 50 years old with acute or convalescent COVID-19. The bases are TGTGCCAGCAGAGTAAACCGGGTCAACACAGATACGCAGTATTTT. Translation gives CASRVNRVNTDTQYF.